A single sample gave rise to the 25 T cell receptor beta chains below, sequenced in a study of blood T cell repertoires in COVID-19. Only in-frame clones appear in the TCRdb table, and some are missing; sequencing was by immunoSEQ multiplex PCR. Of 250,000 or so clones listed, roughly 88% are singletons. The sequenced sample was peripheral blood. The receptors originated from a woman younger than 45 with active or convalescent COVID-19.

The table lists this clone with a count of one. The chain couples TRBV3-1 (or the pseudogene TRBV3-2) to TRBJ1-1, with 11 nucleotides matching TRBD1. The germline CDR1 and CDR2 sequences are LGHDT and YNNKEL (reference sequence). J lost 5 bases, V lost 1 base, and 3 bases had no gene match. The CDR3 has 15 amino acids. Here the CDR3 DNA reads TGTGCCAGCAGCCAAGTAGGGACAGGGGGGACTGAAGCTTTCTTT. It yields the protein CASSQVGTGGTEAFF.

The chain is built from TRBV20-1 and TRBJ1-5; TRBD1 might be the D (6 bases). Germline V gene lookup returns CDR1 DFQATT and CDR2 SNEGSKA (reference sequence). Trimming cost V 3 bases and J 1 base, with 13 bases left between them. The CDR3 runs 15 residues. CDR3 bases: TGCAGTGCTAGTATCCAAACAGGGAGCAATCAGCCCCAGCATTTT. The encoded protein is CSASIQTGSNQPQHF.

This sequence joins TRBV7-2 and TRBJ2-4, with 8 bases that match TRBD2. Germline values: CDR1 SGHTA, CDR2 FQGNSA. Trimming took 1 base from V and 7 from J; bases not matched to a gene: 3. CDR3 length: 14 residues. The CDR3 loop is CASSLERGGNIQYF. CDR3 sequence (DNA): TGTGCCAGCAGCTTAGAACGGGGGGGCAACATTCAGTACTTC.

The chain has TRBV18 and TRBJ1-1; no definite D call. The CDR3 spans 18 residues. The V end lost 4 bases, the J end lost 0 bases, and 21 bases lay between the germline ends. Germline V gives CDR1 KGHSH, CDR2 LQKENI. The CDR3 here is CASSRVLPGSIMNTEAFF. CDR3 coding DNA: TGTGCCAGCTCACGCGTCCTACCGGGTTCCATCATGAACACTGAAGCTTTCTTT.

The V gene is TRBV27, the J gene TRBJ1-2, with 10 nucleotides matching TRBD1. Unmatched junction bases numbered 7, after V lost 5 bases and J lost 7 bases. The CDR3 runs 14 residues. CDR1 is MNHEY and CDR2 is SMNVEV in the germline V gene (reference sequence). CDR3 nucleotides: TGTGCCAGCAGTGGGGACAGGGGAGGAGGTGGCTACACCTTC. Amino acid sequence: CASSGDRGGGGYTF.

The chain combines TRBV19 with TRBJ2-2; 10 bases map to TRBD2. From germline, CDR1 is LNHDA and CDR2 SQIVND (reference sequence). The CDR3 length is 15 residues. Germline trimming cut 7 bases from V and 3 bases from J; bases unmatched to any gene: 5. The CDR3 bases are TGTGCCAGTACCCCTAGCGGGGGATACACCGGGGAGCTGTTTTTT. Protein sequence: CASTPSGGYTGELFF.

This chain uses TRBV9 with TRBJ1-6; unclear D gene. The CDR3 length is 16 residues. The V end was cut by 0 bases, the J end by 8 bases, with 15 bases between. Germline values: CDR1 SGDLS, CDR2 YYNGEE. The DNA for the CDR3 is TGTGCCAGCAGCGTAGGAAGCGCTTGGGAGGATTCACCCCTCCACTTT. It codes for CASSVGSAWEDSPLHF.

The V and J genes are TRBV7-8 and TRBJ2-5, with 7 bases aligning to TRBD1. The CDR3 loop spans 15 amino acids. The junction had 5 bases not matched to a gene; V was cut back by 0 bases and J by 4 bases. Germline CDR1 reads SGHVS; CDR2 reads FQNEAQ. The DNA for the CDR3 is TGTGCCAGCAGCTTAGCGTCACACAGGGGAGAGACCCAGTACTTC. This sequence encodes CASSLASHRGETQYF.

This clone was seen more than once but under ten times. J is TRBJ1-3 and V is TRBV2; possibly TRBD1 for D (5 bases). The CDR3 is 13 amino acids. CDR1 is SNHLY and CDR2 is FYNNEI in the germline V gene. Trimming pared 4 bases from V and 8 bases from J, leaving 12 bases between. DNA for the CDR3: TGTGCCAGCAGTGGAGCGGGGCTGTACACCATATATTTT. Protein sequence: CASSGAGLYTIYF.

In nucleotides, the CDR3 is TGCGCCAGCAGCCCCAGGACAGGGGCGCGGACCGGGGAGCTGTTTTTT. Its protein is CASSPRTGARTGELFF. This chain uses TRBV5-1 with TRBJ2-2; TRBD1 matches at 9 bases. Germline V lookup: CDR1 SGHRS, CDR2 YFSETQ. The CDR3 totals 16 residues. J gave up 5 bases and V 4 bases, and 9 bases lay outside the gene matches.

This sequence joins TRBV5-1 and TRBJ2-3; the match to TRBD2 covers 7 bases. The J segment lost 0 bases and the V segment lost 0 bases, leaving 4 bases of the junction unmatched. CDR3 length: 16 amino acids. Per germline, CDR1 SGHRS and CDR2 YFSETQ. The CDR3 nucleotides are TGCGCCAGCAGCTTGGGTGCGGGACTAAGCACAGATACGCAGTATTTT. This encodes CASSLGAGLSTDTQYF. Complete variable domain (other parts from reference TRBV5-1 and TRBJ2-3): KAGVTQTPRYLIKTRGQQVTLSCSPISGHRSVSWYQQTPGQGLQFLFEYFSETQRNKGNFPGRFSGRQFSNSRSEMNVSTLELGDSALYLCASSLGAGLSTDTQYFGPGTRLTVL.

J is TRBJ1-3 and V is TRBV18; TRBD1 matches at 9 bases. The CDR3 length is 15 residues. Germline V gene sequence: CDR1 KGHSH, CDR2 LQKENI. V trimming: 2 bases; J trimming: 1 base; junction bases outside the gene matches: 0. DNA for the CDR3: TGTGCCAGCTCACCAGGACAGGGGTCTGGAAACACCATATATTTT. This codes for CASSPGQGSGNTIYF.

This sequence joins TRBV18 and TRBJ1-6, with a tentative D call TRBD1 (5 bases). The CDR3 sequence is 18 residues long. The germline V gene encodes CDR1 KGHSH and CDR2 LQKENI. The V and J ends lost 5 bases and 0 bases respectively, with 17 bases between them. The CDR3 loop is CASSTLRDSSSYNSPLHF. DNA of the CDR3: TGTGCCAGCTCAACCCTCCGGGACTCTAGCTCCTATAATTCACCCCTCCACTTT.

The CDR3 DNA is TGTGCCAGCAGACCTGCTAGCGGGGGACACTACGAGCAGTACTTC. It is translated as CASRPASGGHYEQYF. The J gene is TRBJ2-7, the V gene TRBV28, with 10 bases fitting TRBD2. This CDR3 region has 15 residues. Germline V gene data show CDR1 as MDHEN and CDR2 as SYDVKM. The V gene end was trimmed by 6 bases and the J gene end by 3 bases; junction bases not matched to a gene: 8.

The V gene is TRBV19, the J gene TRBJ2-7, with a weak D call TRBD2 (6 bases). The CDR3 runs 14 residues. V lost 8 bases, J lost 3 bases, and 17 bases lay in between. Germline lookup yields CDR1 LNHDA and CDR2 SQIVND (reference sequence). This CDR3 reads CASPWGERYYEQYF. For the CDR3, the DNA is TGTGCCAGTCCTTGGGGGGAGCGCTACTACGAGCAGTACTTC.

The genes are TRBV7-8 and TRBJ1-6; D may be TRBD1 (5 bases). V was shortened by 3 bases and J by 10 bases, with 13 bases between the two germline ends. The CDR3 runs to 14 residues. The germline CDR1 and CDR2 sequences are SGHVS and FQNEAQ. CDR3 region: CASSLGREESPLHF. CDR3 bases: TGTGCCAGCAGCTTGGGCAGGGAGGAATCACCCCTCCACTTT. The full variable domain, its missing parts supplied by reference TRBV7-8 and TRBJ1-6, is GAGVSQSPRYKVAKRGQDVALRCDPISGHVSLFWYQQALGQGPEFLTYFQNEAQLDKSGLPSDRFFAERPEGSVSTLKIQRTQQEDSAVYLCASSLGREESPLHFGNGTRLTVT.

This chain connects TRBV28 to TRBJ1-4; the D gene is possibly TRBD1 (5 bases). There are 16 residues in the CDR3. Deletions cut 8 bases from V and 0 bases from J, with 16 bases between. From germline, CDR1 is MDHEN and CDR2 SYDVKM. CDR3 bases: TGTGCCAGCCCCCCTCGGGGGATCTCAACTAATGAAAAACTGTTTTTT. It specifies CASPPRGISTNEKLFF. Together with reference TRBV28 and TRBJ1-4, the CDR3 gives the full variable domain: DVKVTQSSRYLVKRTGEKVFLECVQDMDHENMFWYRQDPGLGLRLIYFSYDVKMKEKGDIPEGYSVSREKKERFSLILESASTNQTSMYLCASPPRGISTNEKLFFGSGTQLSVL.

The chain couples TRBV28 to TRBJ1-5, with D unresolved. CDR3 length: 14 residues. The V gene's germline CDR1 is MDHEN and CDR2 SYDVKM. Trimming took off 3 bases at V and 6 bases at J, with 12 bases between the two ends. The CDR3 DNA reads as TGTGCCAGCAGTTTTTCGGGATGGAGTCAGCCCCAGCATTTT. As protein: CASSFSGWSQPQHF.

V gene TRBV29-1 combines with J gene TRBJ1-2; 9 bases line up with TRBD1. The length of the CDR3 is 14 residues. Germline V gene sequence: CDR1 SQVTM, CDR2 ANQGSEA. The V and J ends lost 7 bases and 2 bases, in that order; junction bases with no gene match: 8. In DNA form, the CDR3 reads TGCAGCGCCCTGCGGACAGGGGAGAACTATGGCTACACCTTC. It is translated as CSALRTGENYGYTF.

The chain joins TRBV5-1 to TRBJ1-4; D is possibly TRBD1 (6 bases). The length of the CDR3 is 17 residues. Germline CDR1 reads SGHRS; CDR2 reads YFSETQ. The germline V and J ends were trimmed by 3 bases and 7 bases, with 22 bases remaining between them. CDR3 sequence: CASSSGVAPTTGEKLFF. CDR3 bases: TGCGCCAGCAGCTCAGGGGTTGCACCCACAACTGGTGAAAAACTGTTTTTT.

The chain joins TRBV9 to TRBJ1-4, with 8 bases lining up with TRBD1. V was clipped by 2 bases and J by 7 bases; unmatched bases: 7. The CDR3 is 15 residues long. Germline V lookup: CDR1 SGDLS, CDR2 YYNGEE. Here the CDR3 reads CASSVATGDREKLFF. For the CDR3, the DNA is TGTGCCAGCAGCGTTGCGACAGGGGACCGTGAAAAACTGTTTTTT.

This clone occurred a few times. This chain links TRBV19 with TRBJ1-2; unclear D gene. Germline values: CDR1 LNHDA, CDR2 SQIVND (reference sequence). The CDR3 consists of 14 residues. V was trimmed by 7 bases and J by 2 bases, leaving 14 bases between them. CDR3 nucleotides: TGTGCCAGTACCAAACCAGGTGTCAACTATGGCTACACCTTC. Encoded protein: CASTKPGVNYGYTF.

This clone has a single count. The V and J genes are TRBV19 and TRBJ2-7; perhaps TRBD1 as D (6 bases). V dropped 8 bases and J dropped 3 bases, with 8 bases sitting between them. CDR3 length: 11 amino acids. From germline, CDR1 is LNHDA and CDR2 SQIVND (reference sequence). The CDR3 loop is CASRDNYEQYF. CDR3 sequence (DNA): TGTGCCAGTCGGGACAACTACGAGCAGTACTTC.

The rearrangement uses TRBV7-2 and TRBJ2-7, with TRBD1 matching 7 bases. V was clipped by 1 base and J by 2 bases; unmatched bases: 2. The germline gives CDR1 SGHTA, CDR2 FQGNSA. The CDR3 loop spans 14 amino acids. In nucleotides, the CDR3 is TGTGCCAGCAGCTTAGACAGGGGCCCCTACGAGCAGTACTTC. Protein sequence: CASSLDRGPYEQYF.

This chain joins TRBV15 and TRBJ1-2; D gene ambiguous. Germline assignment: CDR1 LNHNV and CDR2 YYDKDF (reference sequence). The CDR3 is 15 residues long. V was pared by 0 bases and J by 4 bases, with 12 bases between. CDR3 sequence reads: CATSRDRELGYGYTF. CDR3 nucleotides: TGTGCCACCAGCAGAGATCGGGAGTTAGGCTATGGCTACACCTTC.